A selection of T cell receptor beta chains follows, all from one sample in a study of cytomegalovirus exposure and HLA in healthy donors. TCRdb's table, derived via immunoSEQ multiplex PCR, lists solely in-frame clones and lacks some. There are approximately 280,000 clones in the sample; 86% occur only once, and roughly 1% lies in the top ten. Sequenced input: PBMCs. Receptors originate from a woman aged 18-35 years in good health and CMV-seronegative. CDR3s include the opening cysteine and the closing phenylalanine or tryptophan. The order of the fields is J gene, V gene, clone size, D gene, CDR3 protein, CDR3 DNA. D genes are given only for firm matches. Clone size appears in some rows only: once, few, many, or a class for an expanded clone.

J: TRBJ2-4; V: TRBV4-1; size: -; D: -; CDR3: CASSQDQRSGAKNIQYF; DNA: TGCGCCAGCAGCCAAGATCAGAGGAGCGGAGCCAAAAACATTCAGTACTTC
J: TRBJ1-1; V: TRBV29-1; size: -; D: -; CDR3: CSVGPVREGAEAFF; DNA: TGCAGCGTTGGTCCGGTCAGGGAAGGGGCTGAAGCTTTCTTT
J: TRBJ1-5; V: TRBV7-6; size: -; D: TRBD1; CDR3: CASSDRQGGFQPQHF; DNA: TGTGCCAGCAGCGATCGACAGGGGGGTTTTCAGCCCCAGCATTTT
J: TRBJ2-5; V: TRBV7-6; size: -; D: -; CDR3: CASSWGGETQYF; DNA: TGTGCCAGCAGCTGGGGAGGAGAGACCCAGTACTTC
J: TRBJ1-1; V: TRBV4-3; size: -; D: -; CDR3: CASSRISGAGWNTEAFF; DNA: TGCGCCAGCAGCCGGATAAGCGGCGCTGGATGGAACACTGAAGCTTTCTTT
J: TRBJ1-1; V: TRBV30; size: -; D: TRBD1; CDR3: CAWSAQGGKGFF; DNA: TGTGCCTGGAGTGCACAGGGGGGAAAGGGTTTCTTT
J: TRBJ2-7; V: TRBV5-1; size: once; D: TRBD1; CDR3: CASSPDRERNEQYF; DNA: TGCGCCAGCAGCCCTGACAGGGAAAGGAACGAGCAGTACTTC
J: TRBJ2-1; V: TRBV19; size: -; D: TRBD2; CDR3: CASSYTTRREEYNEQFF; DNA: TGTGCCAGTAGTTATACGACTCGGCGGGAGGAGTACAATGAGCAGTTCTTC
J: TRBJ2-1; V: TRBV13; size: -; D: TRBD1; CDR3: CASSLGDRESYNEQFF; DNA: TGTGCCAGCAGCCTAGGGGACAGGGAGTCCTACAATGAGCAGTTCTTC
J: TRBJ1-2; V: TRBV5-4; size: -; D: -; CDR3: CASSQKSTADYYGYTF; DNA: TGTGCCAGCAGCCAGAAATCGACAGCCGATTACTATGGCTACACCTTC
J: TRBJ1-5; V: TRBV6-1; size: -; D: -; CDR3: CASSEVPGGGGDQPQHF; DNA: TGTGCCAGCAGTGAAGTCCCGGGGGGGGGTGGCGATCAGCCCCAGCATTTT
J: TRBJ2-5; V: TRBV5-6; size: -; D: TRBD2; CDR3: CASSLTSSGATQETQYF; DNA: TGTGCCAGCAGCTTGACCTCTAGCGGGGCAACCCAAGAGACCCAGTACTTC
J: TRBJ1-1; V: TRBV29-1; size: -; D: TRBD1; CDR3: CSLDRAQGTEAFF; DNA: TGCAGCTTAGACAGGGCCCAGGGAACTGAAGCTTTCTTT
J: TRBJ2-7; V: TRBV5-1; size: few; D: TRBD1; CDR3: CASSSGWDRPYEQYF; DNA: TGCGCCAGCAGCTCGGGGTGGGACAGGCCCTACGAGCAGTACTTC
J: TRBJ1-5; V: TRBV6-1; size: -; D: -; CDR3: CASSGAQTTQHF; DNA: TGTGCCAGCAGTGGAGCCCAAACAACCCAGCATTTT
J: TRBJ1-2; V: TRBV6-6; size: -; D: TRBD1; CDR3: CASSVGTGGNYGYTF; DNA: TGTGCCAGCAGTGTCGGGACAGGGGGGAATTATGGCTACACCTTC
J: TRBJ1-1; V: TRBV5-4; size: -; D: -; CDR3: CASSLGETVNTEAFF; DNA: TGTGCCAGCAGCTTGGGAGAAACGGTGAACACTGAAGCTTTCTTT
J: TRBJ1-2; V: TRBV10-3; size: -; D: -; CDR3: CAISEGTGNYGYTF; DNA: TGTGCCATCAGTGAAGGGACTGGGAACTATGGCTACACCTTC
J: TRBJ1-1; V: TRBV19; size: -; D: -; CDR3: CASISGSSTEAFF; DNA: TGTGCCAGTATTTCCGGGTCATCCACTGAAGCTTTCTTT
J: TRBJ1-5; V: TRBV30; size: -; D: TRBD1; CDR3: CAWGPGTGYQPQHF; DNA: TGTGCCTGGGGACCTGGGACAGGGTATCAGCCCCAGCATTTT
J: TRBJ1-1; V: TRBV11-2; size: -; D: -; CDR3: CASSLVTGGNTEAFF; DNA: TGTGCCAGCAGCTTAGTTACGGGGGGGAACACTGAAGCTTTCTTT
J: TRBJ1-1; V: TRBV6-1; size: -; D: -; CDR3: CAHQAPPNTEAFF; DNA: TGTGCCCACCAGGCCCCGCCAAACACTGAAGCTTTCTTT
J: TRBJ2-2; V: TRBV27; size: -; D: -; CDR3: CASSRPGLHRTGELFF; DNA: TGTGCCAGCAGTCGCCCGGGACTCCATCGCACCGGGGAGCTGTTTTTT
J: TRBJ1-1; V: TRBV2; size: -; D: -; CDR3: CASRRVNTEAFF; DNA: TGTGCCAGCAGACGGGTGAACACTGAAGCTTTCTTT
J: TRBJ1-6; V: TRBV7-8; size: -; D: -; CDR3: CASSPLTGANSPLHF; DNA: TGTGCCAGCAGCCCCTTGACAGGCGCCAATTCACCCCTCCACTTT
J: TRBJ1-2; V: TRBV5-6; size: -; D: -; CDR3: CASSPGGSSSWGYTF; DNA: TGTGCCAGCAGCCCGGGAGGCTCTTCTTCCTGGGGCTACACCTTC
J: TRBJ2-7; V: TRBV30; size: -; D: -; CDR3: CAWRITVNSYEQYF; DNA: TGTGCCTGGAGAATAACAGTCAACTCCTACGAGCAGTACTTC
J: TRBJ1-5; V: TRBV27; size: few; D: -; CDR3: CASGEGSQPQHF; DNA: TGTGCCAGCGGGGAGGGAAGTCAGCCCCAGCATTTT
J: TRBJ1-1; V: TRBV11-2; size: -; D: TRBD1; CDR3: CASSPGGDRGVTEAFF; DNA: TGTGCCAGCAGCCCGGGGGGGGACAGGGGAGTTACTGAAGCTTTCTTT
J: TRBJ2-3; V: TRBV6-6; size: many; D: TRBD2; CDR3: CASSSLRREADTQYF; DNA: TGTGCCAGCAGTTCCTTACGGCGGGAGGCAGATACGCAGTATTTT
J: TRBJ2-7; V: TRBV11-3; size: -; D: -; CDR3: CASSLAGSSYEQYF; DNA: TGTGCCAGCAGCTTAGCGGGGAGCTCCTACGAGCAGTACTTC
J: TRBJ2-1; V: TRBV13; size: once; D: TRBD2; CDR3: CASSSGLAGGLSYNEQFF; DNA: TGTGCCAGCAGCTCCGGACTAGCGGGGGGGCTCTCCTACAATGAGCAGTTCTTC
J: TRBJ2-7; V: TRBV5-6; size: -; D: -; CDR3: CASSTGNHEQYF; DNA: TGTGCCAGCAGCACCGGGAACCACGAGCAGTACTTC
J: TRBJ2-6; V: TRBV28; size: -; D: -; CDR3: CASSPPGTRSGANVLTF; DNA: TGTGCCAGCAGTCCACCGGGAACTCGCTCTGGGGCCAACGTCCTGACTTTC
J: TRBJ1-5; V: TRBV27; size: once; D: TRBD1; CDR3: CASSFTTGGISQPQHF; DNA: TGTGCCAGCAGTTTCACGACAGGGGGCATCAGTCAGCCCCAGCATTTT
J: TRBJ2-2; V: TRBV10-1; size: -; D: TRBD2; CDR3: CASSSASGNTGELFF; DNA: TGCGCCAGCAGTTCGGCTAGCGGGAACACCGGGGAGCTGTTTTTT
J: TRBJ1-5; V: TRBV7-2; size: -; D: -; CDR3: CASSLRGGNQPQHF; DNA: TGTGCCAGCAGCTTGCGGGGGGGCAATCAGCCCCAGCATTTT
J: TRBJ1-1; V: TRBV6-4; size: -; D: -; CDR3: CASSDSNGGEAFF; DNA: TGTGCCAGCAGTGACTCGAACGGGGGGGAAGCTTTCTTT
J: TRBJ2-7; V: TRBV18; size: -; D: -; CDR3: CASSPTGGPSYEQYF; DNA: TGTGCCAGCTCACCGACTGGGGGCCCATCCTACGAGCAGTACTTC
J: TRBJ2-7; V: TRBV5-1; size: -; D: TRBD2; CDR3: CASSLGRLARSSYEQYF; DNA: TGCGCCAGCAGCTTGGGGCGACTAGCGAGAAGCTCCTACGAGCAGTACTTC